Listed here are 28 T cell receptor beta chains from one sample, sequenced in a study of glioma-infiltrating T cells. TCR alpha and beta CDR3 regions were amplified from RNA using iRepertoire nested multiplex PCR. From the multiplex PCR reads, TCRdb called clonotypes with MiXCR, one entry per CDR3 protein. The data show over 90,000 distinct CDR3 sequences, with around 30% seen just once and approximately 46% held by the top ten. Sequencing input: glioma tissue, nonneoplastic brain tissue, or PBMCs (not recorded which). Source of these receptors: a human donor with low-grade glioma or glioblastoma, undergoing nonglioma brain surgery, or in good health (not recorded which).

The chain employs TRBV7-9 and TRBJ2-6; D perhaps matches TRBD1 (6 bases). The V and J ends lost 1 base and 3 bases respectively, with 13 bases between them. Per the germline V gene, CDR1 is SEHNR and CDR2 is FQNEAQ (reference sequence). The CDR3 totals 17 residues. CDR3 in amino acids: CASSLGSGVGGANVLTF. The CDR3 DNA follows: TGTGCCAGCAGCTTAGGATCAGGGGTTGGTGGGGCCAACGTCCTGACTTTC.

This clonotype has at least ten counts. The chain is built from TRBV4-2 and TRBJ2-3; D is unclear. CDR3 length: 13 residues. The germline V and J ends were trimmed by 4 bases and 5 bases, with 10 bases remaining between them. CDR1 is LGHNA and CDR2 is YNFKEQ in the germline V gene. The CDR3 is CASSPQMGDTQYF. DNA of the CDR3: TGTGCCAGCAGCCCTCAAATGGGAGATACGCAGTATTTT.

This chain connects TRBV29-1 to TRBJ1-1, with TRBD1 as a possible D gene (5 bases). CDR1 is SQVTM and CDR2 is ANQGSEA in the germline V gene. V lost 7 bases and J lost 3, with 15 bases in between. The CDR3 is 13 amino acids. In DNA, the CDR3 is TGCAGCGGTTCTTTTCGGGGGGACACTGAAGCTTTCTTT. Encoded protein: CSGSFRGDTEAFF.

The sample holds many counts of this clonotype. The chain uses TRBV28 and TRBJ1-3, with 7 bases that match TRBD1. Unmatched junction bases numbered 7, after V lost 5 bases and J lost 6 bases. Germline values: CDR1 MDHEN, CDR2 SYDVKM. The CDR3 length is 14 residues. The CDR3 DNA reads as TGTGCCAGCAGTGCGACAGGGTTGGAAAACACCATATATTTT. This gives the protein CASSATGLENTIYF. Supplemented by reference TRBV28 and TRBJ1-3, the full variable domain reads DVKVTQSSRYLVKRTGEKVFLECVQDMDHENMFWYRQDPGLGLRLIYFSYDVKMKEKGDIPEGYSVSREKKERFSLILESASTNQTSMYLCASSATGLENTIYFGEGSWLTVV.

This clonotype was counted ten times or more. The genes are TRBV18 and TRBJ1-5; TRBD1 is a possible D gene (6 bases). The CDR3 covers 13 residues. Trimming took off 3 bases at V and 4 bases at J, with 7 bases between the two ends. The germline CDR1 and CDR2 sequences are KGHSH and LQKENI. CDR3 region: CASSPGQNQPQHF. DNA for the CDR3: TGTGCCAGCTCACCCGGACAGAATCAGCCCCAGCATTTT.

The chain employs TRBV20-1 and TRBJ1-2; unclear D gene. The germline CDR1 and CDR2 sequences are DFQATT and SNEGSKA (reference sequence). The CDR3 contains 11 residues. Trimming left V 1 base short and J 10 bases short, with 10 bases between. CDR3 sequence (DNA): TGCAGTGCTAGAGTCTCCCTCGCCTACACCTTC. Amino acid sequence: CSARVSLAYTF.

This clonotype was observed many times. In DNA form, the CDR3 reads TGTGCCAGCTCACCTCCGACAGGGGATCAGCCCCAGCATTTT. Protein product: CASSPPTGDQPQHF. The chain carries TRBV18 and TRBJ1-5; 8 bases are a match to TRBD1. There are 14 residues in the CDR3. Germline V gene data show CDR1 as KGHSH and CDR2 as LQKENI. The V segment lost 3 bases and the J segment 5 bases; nucleotides outside the gene matches: 3. The full variable domain, its missing parts supplied by reference TRBV18 and TRBJ1-5, is NAGVMQNPRHLVRRRGQEARLRCSPMKGHSHVYWYRQLPEEGLKFMVYLQKENIIDESGMPKERFSAEFPKEGPSILRIQQVVRGDSAAYFCASSPPTGDQPQHFGDGTRLSIL.

The rearrangement joins TRBV19 to TRBJ1-2; D gene ambiguous. Trimming removed 1 base from V and 7 bases from J, with 13 bases in between. The germline CDR1 and CDR2 sequences are LNHDA and SQIVND (reference sequence). CDR3 length: 14 amino acids. CDR3 bases: TGTGCCAGTAGTATAGCCCCAGCGAGTCGTGGCTACACCTTC. Translated, it gives CASSIAPASRGYTF.

This clonotype has ten or more counts. The J gene is TRBJ1-5, the V gene TRBV24-1; D call uncertain. Germline values: CDR1 KGHDR, CDR2 SFDVKD. The CDR3 length is 14 residues. V was shortened by 9 bases and J by 3 bases, with 14 bases between the two germline ends. DNA for the CDR3: TGTGCCACCCAACCCACCAGTCTCAATCAGCCCCAGCATTTT. Encoded protein: CATQPTSLNQPQHF.

This clonotype was observed a few times. The chain is built from TRBV9 and TRBJ1-5; D possibly corresponds to TRBD1 (5 bases). Germline values: CDR1 SGDLS, CDR2 YYNGEE. V shed 3 bases and J shed 6 bases, with 10 bases lying between them. CDR3 size: 13 residues. CDR3 region: CASSAGQGQPQHF. For the CDR3, the DNA is TGTGCCAGCAGCGCGGGGCAGGGTCAGCCCCAGCATTTT.

Concerning this clonotype: Since a much larger clone is just one base distant, this may be a read error. The rearrangement uses TRBV2 and TRBJ2-7; the D is unclear. The CDR3 is 13 residues long. The V end was cut by 10 bases, the J end by 0 bases, with 13 bases between. The germline gives CDR1 SNHLY, CDR2 FYNNEI. CDR3 protein: CATRGASSYEQYF. For the CDR3, the DNA is TGTGCCACAAGAGGTGCGAGCTCCTACGAGCAGTACTTC.

This clonotype was recorded at least ten times. The rearrangement links TRBV20-1 to TRBJ2-3; 11 bases match TRBD2. The length of the CDR3 is 17 residues. Germline lookup yields CDR1 DFQATT and CDR2 SNEGSKA (reference sequence). Trimming at V came to 1 base and at J to 3 bases, leaving 9 bases not matched to a gene. CDR3 residues: CSARGLAGRLGTDTQYF. Here the CDR3 DNA reads TGCAGTGCTAGAGGACTAGCGGGGCGGTTAGGGACAGATACGCAGTATTTT.

This clonotype was seen repeatedly, ten times or more. This chain connects TRBV3-1 to TRBJ2-1; a weak D match, TRBD1 (5 bases). Germline V gene sequence: CDR1 LGHDT, CDR2 YNNKEL (reference sequence). The CDR3 extends over 16 amino acids. Deletions cut 2 bases from V and 5 bases from J, with 16 bases between. CDR3 amino acids: CASSQLGVSLNNEQFF. DNA for the CDR3: TGTGCCAGCAGCCAATTAGGGGTATCCTTAAACAATGAGCAGTTCTTC.

This clonotype was picked up many times. V and J are TRBV11-2 and TRBJ1-2; unclear D gene. V lost 1 base and J lost 8, with 5 bases in between. The CDR3 contains 11 residues. CDR1 is SGHAT, CDR2 FQNNGV, per germline. The CDR3 is CASSLARGYTF. The CDR3 nucleotides are TGTGCCAGCAGCTTAGCGCGGGGCTACACCTTC.

The V and J genes are TRBV19 and TRBJ2-7; the D gene is possibly TRBD1 (5 bases). CDR3 size: 16 residues. The germline V gene encodes CDR1 LNHDA and CDR2 SQIVND (reference sequence). CDR3 region: CASSASLTGQLYEQYF. The CDR3 DNA follows: TGTGCTTCCTCGGCTTCCCTTACAGGACAACTCTACGAGCAGTACTTC.

Concerning this clonotype itself: A read error may produce the germline difference seen at one junction end. The V call is TRBV10-2, the J call TRBJ2-5; D gene ambiguous. Per the germline V gene, CDR1 is WSHSY and CDR2 is SAAADI. The CDR3 length is 13 residues. The CDR3 sequence: CSTQWKPQETQYF. The DNA of the CDR3 is TGTTCCACCCAGTGGAAGCCCCAAGAGACCCAGTACTTC.

This clonotype was observed at least ten times. J is TRBJ1-2 and V is TRBV20-1, with D unclear. The germline V and J ends were trimmed by 6 bases and 4 bases, with 15 bases remaining between them. Germline CDR1 is DFQATT and CDR2 is SNEGSKA (reference sequence). There are 13 residues in the CDR3. CDR3 DNA sequence: TGCAGTGCCGCCCAACCGTCCGGCTATGGCTACACCTTC. This gives the protein CSAAQPSGYGYTF.

This clonotype was seen ten or more times. The chain combines TRBV6-1 with TRBJ2-7, with D uncertain. Trimming took off 5 bases at V and 5 bases at J, with 10 bases between the two ends. From germline, CDR1 is MNHNS and CDR2 SASEGT. The CDR3 is 12 amino acids. The DNA for the CDR3 is TGTGCCAGCAGTTTATCGGGCGACGAGCAGTACTTC. Protein sequence: CASSLSGDEQYF.

This clonotype was counted ten times or more. This sequence joins TRBV3-1 and TRBJ1-1; maybe TRBD1 (5 bases). V lost 0 bases and J lost 7, with 12 bases in between. The CDR3 is 14 amino acids. Germline assignment: CDR1 LGHDT and CDR2 YNNKEL (reference sequence). CDR3 DNA: TGTGCCAGCAGCCAAGACGGAGGGGCCAATGAAGCTTTCTTT. It codes for CASSQDGGANEAFF.

The V gene is TRBV7-9, the J gene TRBJ1-2; D gene uncertain. Germline-derived CDR1 and CDR2 are SEHNR and FQNEAQ (reference sequence). V lost 1 base and J 5 bases, leaving 5 bases between the germline ends. The CDR3 totals 12 residues. CDR3 residues: CASSLDLYGYTF. The DNA of the CDR3 is TGTGCCAGCAGCTTAGATTTATATGGCTACACCTTC.

Of note for this clonotype: A clone one base away is much larger, so this may be a read error. The chain couples TRBV11-2 to TRBJ2-7; D is unresolved. V gave up 2 bases and J gave up 2 bases, with 4 bases separating them. This CDR3 is built from 12 residues. The germline gives CDR1 SGHAT, CDR2 FQNNGV. Here the CDR3 DNA reads TGTGCCAGCAGCTTATCGGCCTACGAGCAGTACTTC. Protein product: CASSLSAYEQYF.

CDR3 sequence reads: CASTGNSYNEQFF. In DNA form, the CDR3 reads TGTGCCAGCACGGGGAATTCCTACAATGAGCAGTTCTTC. The chain is built from TRBV2 and TRBJ2-1; the D gene is possibly TRBD2 (5 bases). This CDR3 is built from 13 residues. Germline values: CDR1 SNHLY, CDR2 FYNNEI. V lost 7 bases and J lost 1, with 8 bases in between.

This clonotype showed up many times. The gene calls are TRBV28 and TRBJ1-1; perhaps TRBD1 as D (5 bases). In germline, CDR1 is MDHEN, CDR2 SYDVKM. The germline V and J ends were trimmed by 2 bases and 3 bases, with 10 bases remaining between them. The CDR3 spans 14 residues. CDR3 coding DNA: TGTGCCAGCAGTTTACGTTCCAGGGACACTGAAGCTTTCTTT. This sequence encodes CASSLRSRDTEAFF.

This clonotype has just a few counts. The J gene is TRBJ1-6, the V gene TRBV19; D remains unclear. Germline V gives CDR1 LNHDA, CDR2 SQIVND (reference sequence). The CDR3 covers 13 residues. V was cut by 8 bases and J by 9 bases, with 14 bases left in between. DNA of the CDR3: TGTGCCAGTCAGAACCTGGCCATTTCACCCCTCCACTTT. It is translated as CASQNLAISPLHF.

In its sample, this clonotype was seen a few times. This chain joins TRBV4-1 and TRBJ2-3, with TRBD2 as a possible D gene (6 bases). This CDR3 is 17 amino acids long. Germline-derived CDR1 and CDR2 are MGHRA and YSYEKL. V was clipped by 0 bases and J by 0 bases, with 13 bases between them. CDR3 coding DNA: TGCGCCAGCAGCCAAGAGGGTAGCGGAATAAGCACAGATACGCAGTATTTT. Protein: CASSQEGSGISTDTQYF.

In the case of this clonotype: A much bigger clone sits one base away, suggesting this may be a read error. The missing conserved phenylalanine or tryptophan at the end of this CDR3 makes a read error likely. The J gene is TRBJ2-1, the V gene TRBV4-1, with unresolved D. The germline V and J ends were trimmed by 4 bases and 8 bases, with 12 bases remaining between them. The V gene's germline CDR1 is MGHRA and CDR2 YSYEKL. This CDR3 comprises 13 residues. CDR3 sequence: CASSPFLTHEQFL. The CDR3 DNA reads as TGCGCCAGCAGCCCCTTTTTAACCCATGAGCAGTTCCTC.

The genes are TRBV10-3 and TRBJ2-1, with D perhaps matching TRBD2 (6 bases). CDR1 ENHRY and CDR2 SYGVKD come from the germline V gene. With 4 bases removed from V and 7 bases from J, the gap between germline ends came to 14 bases. This CDR3 contains 14 residues. This CDR3 reads CAISATDRENEQFF. In nucleotides, the CDR3 is TGTGCCATCAGTGCTACGGACCGGGAGAATGAGCAGTTCTTC.

This clonotype was detected ten times or more. The chain couples TRBV2 to TRBJ1-1; D remains ambiguous. The CDR3 loop spans 14 amino acids. Trimming pared 3 bases from V and 5 bases from J, leaving 13 bases between. Germline values: CDR1 SNHLY, CDR2 FYNNEI. CDR3 DNA sequence: TGTGCCAGCAGTGAGTATCTGGGAGGGACTGAAGCTTTCTTT. Translation: CASSEYLGGTEAFF.